This T cell receptor (beta chain) emerged from a study of beta chain features in type 1 diabetes. Expressed TCRB transcripts got sequenced, as all isolated RNA was reverse transcribed. Measured with immunoSEQ multiplex PCR; TCRdb has only the in-frame clones, and not every one. The sample includes hundreds of thousands of clones, 13% of them seen just once. This CDR3 has 15 amino acids. V was trimmed by 2 bases and J by 2 bases, leaving 10 bases between them. The germline CDR1 and CDR2 sequences are KGHSH and LQKENI. About this clone itself: The antigen is undetermined.

Study outcomes and limitations: Patients' naive, central memory and Treg TCRB repertoires seemed closer to one another than those of healthy donors. Diminished insertions and augmented deletions at VDJ junctions characterized type 1 diabetes patients. Sequencing of cDNA might inflate the share of cells that strongly express TCR. Type 1 diabetes patients showed a moderate but significant shortening of TCRB CDR3s in all four CD4+ subsets.

The chain combines TRBV18 with TRBJ1-5; D is undetermined. This TCR was sampled from a man between 18 and 35 years old with type 1 diabetes. Source material: naive CD4+ T cells from blood. The CDR3 DNA follows: TGTGCCAGCTCACCAGGGTGGGAGGGCAATCAGCCCCAGCATTTT. Encoded protein: CASSPGWEGNQPQHF.